The 16 T cell receptor beta chains presented below share a single source sample, sequenced in a study of preoperative IRX-2 immunotherapy in early breast cancer. Treatment meaning: preoperative locoregional IRX-2 cytokine immunotherapy. Clones were sequenced by immunoSEQ multiplex PCR, and TCRdb holds only the in-frame ones, with some missing. The sample lists some 19,000 clones; about 82% were seen once. Sample: lymph node tissue, taken after IRX-2 immunotherapy. Source of these receptors: a human donor with breast cancer.

This chain joins TRBV19 and TRBJ1-5; weak D call: TRBD1 (5 bases). The V end lost 7 bases, the J end lost 8 bases, and 12 bases lay between the germline ends. CDR1 is LNHDA, CDR2 SQIVND, per germline (reference sequence). CDR3 size: 12 residues. In DNA, the CDR3 is TGTGCCAGTAAAAAGGGGCTGGAGCCCCAGCATTTT. Its protein product is CASKKGLEPQHF. Full variable domain (rest looked up from reference TRBV19 and TRBJ1-5): DGGITQSPKYLFRKEGQNVTLSCEQNLNHDAMYWYRQDPGQGLRLIYYSQIVNDFQKGDIAEGYSVSREKKESFPLTVTSAQKNPTAFYLCASKKGLEPQHFGDGTRLSIL.

The chain employs TRBV15 and TRBJ2-3, with D maybe TRBD1 (6 bases). Trimming took 0 bases from V and 3 from J, leaving 10 bases between them. Germline lookup yields CDR1 LNHNV and CDR2 YYDKDF (reference sequence). The CDR3 is 15 residues long. This CDR3 reads CATSRDPQGTDTQYF. The CDR3 region has the DNA TGTGCCACCAGCAGAGACCCACAGGGAACAGATACGCAGTATTTT. Variable domain in full (rest from reference TRBV15 and TRBJ2-3): DAMVIQNPRYQVTQFGKPVTLSCSQTLNHNVMYWYQQKSSQAPKLLFHYYDKDFNNEADTPDNFQSRRPNTSFCFLDIRSPGLGDTAMYLCATSRDPQGTDTQYFGPGTRLTVL.

This clone showed up just once. The chain has TRBV7-6 and TRBJ1-2; maybe TRBD1 (5 bases). Looked up from germline, CDR1 is SGHVS and CDR2 is FNYEAQ. V gave up 5 bases and J gave up 5 bases, with 24 bases separating them. This CDR3 has 17 residues. This CDR3 reads CASSSPRVTRGEYGYTF. CDR3 sequence (DNA): TGTGCCAGCAGCAGTCCGAGGGTCACAAGAGGGGAATATGGCTACACCTTC. Looking up the rest from reference TRBV7-6 and TRBJ1-2 gives the full variable domain: GAGVSQSPRYKVTKRGQDVALRCDPISGHVSLYWYRQALGQGPEFLTYFNYEAQQDKSGLPNDRFSAERPEGSISTLTIQRTEQRDSAMYRCASSSPRVTRGEYGYTFGSGTRLTVV.

The chain carries TRBV19 and TRBJ2-1; 7 positions match TRBD1. The CDR3 extends over 16 amino acids. Germline assignment: CDR1 LNHDA and CDR2 SQIVND (reference sequence). The junction had 5 bases not matched to a gene; V was cut back by 3 bases and J by 0 bases. The CDR3 DNA is TGTGCCAGTAGTATGAGGGCAGGGGGCTCCTACAATGAGCAGTTCTTC. This codes for CASSMRAGGSYNEQFF.

The V and J genes are TRBV7-7 and TRBJ1-5, with no clear D. In germline, CDR1 is SSHAT, CDR2 FNYEAQ (reference sequence). V lost 5 bases to trimming and J lost 0 bases, with 11 bases between them. The CDR3 contains 15 residues. CDR3: CASSEEPYSNQPQHF. CDR3 in DNA: TGTGCCAGCAGCGAGGAACCATATAGCAATCAGCCCCAGCATTTT.

The table lists this clone with a count of one. This sequence joins TRBV19 and TRBJ2-7; 7 bases agree with TRBD1. CDR1 LNHDA and CDR2 SQIVND come from the germline V gene (reference sequence). J gave up 3 bases and V 5 bases, and 7 bases lay outside the gene matches. The CDR3 runs 14 residues. In DNA form, the CDR3 reads TGTGCCAGTAGTCTAGGGACAGATTACTACGAGCAGTACTTC. Translation gives CASSLGTDYYEQYF.

J is TRBJ1-4 and V is TRBV30; the match to TRBD1 covers 8 bases. CDR1 and CDR2 (germline): GTSNPN, SVGIG (reference sequence). This CDR3 comprises 14 residues. J lost 7 bases, V lost 4 bases, and 8 bases had no gene match. The CDR3 DNA follows: TGTGCCTGGAATTCGGGGACAGGTTTTGAAAAACTGTTTTTT. Its translation is CAWNSGTGFEKLFF.

The chain recombines TRBV30 with TRBJ2-2; D ambiguous. Germline values: CDR1 GTSNPN, CDR2 SVGIG (reference sequence). There are 12 residues in the CDR3. The germline V and J ends were trimmed by 3 bases and 4 bases, with 6 bases remaining between them. The CDR3 region has the DNA TGTGCCTGGAGCTTGGGCACCGGGGAGCTGTTTTTT. Its translation: CAWSLGTGELFF.

The chain is built from TRBV19 and TRBJ1-5; TRBD1 matches 7 bases. Germline assignment: CDR1 LNHDA and CDR2 SQIVND (reference sequence). The length of the CDR3 is 16 residues. With 5 bases clipped from V and 7 bases from J, the junction kept 14 bases outside the gene matches. CDR3 residues: CASSPRRQGALQPQHF. The CDR3 region has the DNA TGTGCCAGTAGTCCCCGCCGACAGGGCGCCCTGCAGCCCCAGCATTTT.

Regarding this clone: Compared with germline, one end of the junction differs, possibly owing to a read error. The CDR3: CAISTEGNQPQHF. The CDR3 nucleotides read TGTGCCATCAGTACAGAGGGCAATCAGCCCCAGCATTTT. The chain has TRBV6-8 and TRBJ1-5, with unresolved D. Germline CDR1 MNHGY, CDR2 SAAAGT. The CDR3 is 13 residues long.

V usage is TRBV14 and J usage is TRBJ1-3; TRBD1 might be the D (6 bases). The length of the CDR3 is 14 residues. V was clipped by 3 bases and J by 11 bases, with 17 bases between them. Germline V lookup: CDR1 SGHDN, CDR2 FVKESK. The CDR3 loop reads CASSQVVTGAAIYF. The CDR3 DNA is TGTGCCAGCAGCCAGGTGGTGACAGGAGCGGCCATATATTTT. Full variable domain (remainder filled in from reference TRBV14 and TRBJ1-3): EAGVTQFPSHSVIEKGQTVTLRCDPISGHDNLYWYRRVMGKEIKFLLHFVKESKQDESGMPNNRFLAERTGGTYSTLKVQPAELEDSGVYFCASSQVVTGAAIYFGEGSWLTVV.

V is TRBV15 and J is TRBJ1-4, with 7 bases that match TRBD1. This CDR3 has 16 residues. V trimming: 0 bases; J trimming: 7 bases; junction bases outside the gene matches: 8. The germline V gene has CDR1 LNHNV and CDR2 YYDKDF (reference sequence). CDR3 residues: CATSRDLQGKGEKLFF. The CDR3 coding sequence is TGTGCCACCAGCAGAGATCTACAGGGGAAGGGTGAAAAACTGTTTTTT.

The chain joins TRBV28 to TRBJ1-4, with D possibly matching TRBD1 (5 bases). Germline V gene data show CDR1 as MDHEN and CDR2 as SYDVKM. V was shortened by 7 bases and J by 7 bases, with 19 bases between the two germline ends. The CDR3 runs to 15 residues. The CDR3, as DNA: TGTGCCAGCACCTCAATAGGACACGATCGTGAAAAACTGTTTTTT. Its protein is CASTSIGHDREKLFF.

J is TRBJ1-2 and V is TRBV30; D remains unclear. The CDR3 covers 12 residues. The germline gives CDR1 GTSNPN, CDR2 SVGIG (reference sequence). V shed 0 bases and J shed 9 bases, with 11 bases lying between them. CDR3 DNA: TGTGCCTGGAGTGTAAGGTCCGCTAGCTACACCTTC. It codes for CAWSVRSASYTF.

The chain is built from TRBV18 and TRBJ2-2; the D gene is possibly TRBD1 (5 bases). The CDR3 length is 14 residues. Germline values: CDR1 KGHSH, CDR2 LQKENI. Trimming removed 6 bases from V and 4 bases from J, with 12 bases in between. CDR3 residues: CASSRAQGTGELFF. The DNA of the CDR3 is TGTGCCAGCTCCCGGGCCCAGGGCACCGGGGAGCTGTTTTTT.

The chain recombines TRBV28 with TRBJ1-1; D call uncertain. The CDR3 runs 15 residues. Looked up from germline, CDR1 is MDHEN and CDR2 is SYDVKM. The V gene lost 5 bases and the J gene lost 4 bases, with 17 bases spanning the gap. The CDR3 nucleotides are TGTGCCAGCAGTATACCGACGGACGCAGGCACTGAAGCTTTCTTT. This encodes CASSIPTDAGTEAFF.